The 24 T cell receptor beta chains listed next were all sequenced from one sample in a study of cytomegalovirus exposure and HLA in healthy donors. PCR employed 60 Vbeta and 13 Jbeta primers. Produced via immunoSEQ multiplex PCR; TCRdb's table is partial and in-frame only. The table lists over 85,000 clones, approximately 65% of them singletons. The source material was PBMCs. The receptors originated from a man younger than 40 in good health and CMV-seronegative.

The chain joins TRBV30 to TRBJ2-5, with D possibly being TRBD2 (5 bases). Germline V gives CDR1 GTSNPN, CDR2 SVGIG (reference sequence). CDR3 size: 14 residues. Trimming took 3 bases from V and 1 from J, leaving 12 bases between them. The CDR3 nucleotides read TGTGCCTGGAGCCCCCACGGGATCCAAGAGACCCAGTACTTC. This translates into CAWSPHGIQETQYF.

V usage is TRBV7-2 and J usage is TRBJ2-3; 7 bases agree with TRBD2. V trimming: 6 bases; J trimming: 1 base; junction bases outside the gene matches: 7. This CDR3 is built from 15 residues. CDR1 is SGHTA and CDR2 is FQGNSA in the germline V gene. The DNA for the CDR3 is TGTGCCAGCAGGCTCAGCGGGACCCGCACAGATACGCAGTATTTT. This sequence encodes CASRLSGTRTDTQYF.

The CDR3 reads CASSLGHRADQPQHF. The CDR3 DNA reads as TGTGCCAGCAGCTTAGGCCACAGGGCAGATCAGCCCCAGCATTTT. This sequence joins TRBV7-2 and TRBJ1-5; D is perhaps TRBD1 (6 bases). CDR1 and CDR2 from the germline V gene are SGHTA and FQGNSA. The CDR3 is 15 residues long. Trimming left V 1 base short and J 5 bases short, with 12 bases between.

The rearrangement links TRBV19 to TRBJ1-1, with unresolved D. Germline V gives CDR1 LNHDA, CDR2 SQIVND (reference sequence). Trimming took off 3 bases at V and 1 base at J, with 9 bases between the two ends. The CDR3 is 14 amino acids. The CDR3 spells CASSITRGNTEAFF. The CDR3 nucleotides are TGTGCCAGTAGTATCACACGAGGGAACACTGAAGCTTTCTTT.

This clone was counted only a few times. The chain combines TRBV5-1 with TRBJ2-7; TRBD1 might be the D (5 bases). V was shortened by 0 bases and J by 1 base, with 14 bases between the two germline ends. The CDR3 loop spans 16 amino acids. CDR1 is SGHRS, CDR2 YFSETQ, per germline. CDR3 protein: CASSLVVREESYEQYF. The CDR3 DNA sequence: TGCGCCAGCAGCTTGGTAGTCAGGGAAGAGTCCTACGAGCAGTACTTC.

The chain is built from TRBV5-1 and TRBJ2-1, with 8 bases fitting TRBD2. This CDR3 is built from 14 residues. In germline, CDR1 is SGHRS, CDR2 YFSETQ. V was pared by 4 bases and J by 5 bases, with 5 bases of the junction left unmatched. The CDR3 DNA follows: TGCGCCAGCAGCCGCGGGGGGCAGCACAATGAGCAGTTCTTC. It specifies CASSRGGQHNEQFF. Full variable domain (rest looked up from reference TRBV5-1 and TRBJ2-1): KAGVTQTPRYLIKTRGQQVTLSCSPISGHRSVSWYQQTPGQGLQFLFEYFSETQRNKGNFPGRFSGRQFSNSRSEMNVSTLELGDSALYLCASSRGGQHNEQFFGPGTRLTVL.

The chain recombines TRBV2 with TRBJ2-7; no reliable D call. The CDR3 length is 13 residues. Germline V gene data show CDR1 as SNHLY and CDR2 as FYNNEI. The V end lost 4 bases, the J end lost 2 bases, and 9 bases lay between the germline ends. CDR3 sequence: CASSAEEPYEQYF. As DNA, the CDR3 is TGTGCCAGCAGTGCTGAGGAACCCTACGAGCAGTACTTC.

In its sample, this clone was seen a few times. The V and J genes are TRBV2 and TRBJ1-5; the D is unclear. Germline CDR1 is SNHLY and CDR2 is FYNNEI. The CDR3 sequence is 14 residues long. Trimming took 1 base from V and 4 from J, leaving 8 bases between them. CDR3 in DNA: TGTGCCAGCAGTGAAGAACAGCGGAATCAGCCCCAGCATTTT. It yields the protein CASSEEQRNQPQHF.

In its sample, this clone was seen a few times. V gene TRBV14 combines with J gene TRBJ2-2, with TRBD2 matching over 15 bases. Germline V gene sequence: CDR1 SGHDN, CDR2 FVKESK. J lost 7 bases, V lost 0 bases, and 9 bases had no gene match. The CDR3 covers 19 residues. CDR3 nucleotides: TGTGCCAGCAGCCAAGATCTCGGACTAGCGGGGGGGCGAGGCGGGGAGCTGTTTTTT. It is translated as CASSQDLGLAGGRGGELFF.

The V gene is TRBV9, the J gene TRBJ2-7, with 9 bases that match TRBD2. V was pared by 3 bases and J by 2 bases, with 6 bases of the junction left unmatched. This CDR3 comprises 15 residues. Germline CDR1 SGDLS, CDR2 YYNGEE. In DNA, the CDR3 is TGTGCCAGCAGCGCCGGGACTAGCCGCCCCTACGAGCAGTACTTC. It specifies CASSAGTSRPYEQYF.

This clone was observed once. This chain connects TRBV29-1 to TRBJ2-3; weak D call: TRBD2 (5 bases). V gave up 6 bases and J gave up 3 bases, with 10 bases separating them. This CDR3 contains 12 residues. Germline CDR1 and CDR2: SQVTM and ANQGSEA. DNA of the CDR3: TGCAGCGTAGAACGGGGTACAGATACGCAGTATTTT. It specifies CSVERGTDTQYF.

The chain employs TRBV2 and TRBJ2-7; D is undetermined. Germline CDR1 is SNHLY and CDR2 is FYNNEI. Trimming took off 4 bases at V and 2 bases at J, with 3 bases between the two ends. The CDR3 is 11 residues long. CDR3 sequence reads: CASSGAYEQYF. CDR3 coding DNA: TGTGCCAGCAGTGGAGCCTACGAGCAGTACTTC.

The V gene is TRBV7-2, the J gene TRBJ2-1; 8 bases agree with TRBD2. Germline V lookup: CDR1 SGHTA, CDR2 FQGNSA. The CDR3 covers 12 residues. Losses at the gene ends were 1 base for V and 12 bases for J; bases not matched to a gene: 2. The CDR3 loop is CASSLDLAGQFF. CDR3 coding DNA: TGTGCCAGCAGCTTAGATCTAGCGGGGCAGTTCTTC.

The gene calls are TRBV10-3 and TRBJ1-1; 12 bases are shared with TRBD1. This CDR3 is built from 14 residues. CDR1 ENHRY and CDR2 SYGVKD come from the germline V gene. V shed 4 bases, J shed 5 bases, and the junction held 2 bases outside the gene matches. The CDR3 DNA is TGTGCCATCAGTGGGGACAGGGGGCGAACTGAAGCTTTCTTT. The encoded protein is CAISGDRGRTEAFF.

This chain's CDR3 is CASTRTLSNQPQHF. In nucleotides, the CDR3 is TGTGCCAGCACCCGGACACTTAGCAATCAGCCCCAGCATTTT. The chain couples TRBV28 to TRBJ1-5, with a tentative D call TRBD1 (5 bases). This CDR3 is built from 14 residues. V was pared by 7 bases and J by 0 bases, with 10 bases between. Germline V gene sequence: CDR1 MDHEN, CDR2 SYDVKM.

This clone was detected a few times. This rearrangement joins TRBV5-1 to TRBJ2-3; 7 bases align to TRBD1. Germline V gene sequence: CDR1 SGHRS, CDR2 YFSETQ. The trim removed 0 bases at V and 0 bases at J, leaving 4 bases unmatched. This CDR3 region has 16 residues. The CDR3 DNA reads as TGCGCCAGCAGCTTGGCCGCGGACAGGAGCACAGATACGCAGTATTTT. Translation: CASSLAADRSTDTQYF.

The genes are TRBV2 and TRBJ2-2; 14 bases line up with TRBD2. After removal of 7 bases from V and 5 bases from J, the junction contained 9 bases not matched to a gene. CDR3 length: 17 residues. The germline V gene has CDR1 SNHLY and CDR2 FYNNEI. The CDR3: CASTPPTSGRATGELFF. For the CDR3, the DNA is TGTGCCAGCACCCCGCCGACTAGCGGGAGGGCGACCGGGGAGCTGTTTTTT.

The chain links TRBV5-1 to TRBJ2-2, with D perhaps matching TRBD1 (6 bases). CDR3 size: 14 residues. Germline V gene lookup returns CDR1 SGHRS and CDR2 YFSETQ. V shed 2 bases and J shed 5 bases, with 10 bases lying between them. The CDR3 bases are TGCGCCAGCAGCTTAACACAGGGTACCGGGGAGCTGTTTTTT. Residues: CASSLTQGTGELFF.

The chain has TRBV2 and TRBJ1-4; the match to TRBD1 covers 9 bases. The CDR3 consists of 16 residues. Germline CDR1 and CDR2: SNHLY and FYNNEI. V gave up 1 base and J gave up 5 bases; unmatched junction bases: 5. CDR3 residues: CASSEEAGTGNEKLFF. The CDR3 DNA reads as TGTGCCAGCAGTGAAGAGGCCGGGACAGGGAATGAAAAACTGTTTTTT.

The chain's CDR3 is CASSVRSGRRNEQFF. CDR3 nucleotides: TGTGCCAGCAGCGTGAGGAGCGGGAGGAGGAATGAGCAGTTCTTC. The V gene is TRBV9, the J gene TRBJ2-1, with 9 bases that match TRBD2. Germline loops: CDR1 SGDLS, CDR2 YYNGEE. CDR3 length: 15 residues. Trimming took 2 bases from V and 7 from J; bases not matched to a gene: 7.

The chain has TRBV7-2 and TRBJ2-7; 13 bases are a match to TRBD2. The germline gives CDR1 SGHTA, CDR2 FQGNSA. With 6 bases clipped from V and 6 bases from J, the junction kept 8 bases outside the gene matches. The CDR3 loop spans 15 amino acids. The CDR3 sequence: CASSSGLAGYLEQYF. CDR3 bases: TGTGCCAGCAGTTCGGGACTAGCGGGGTACCTCGAGCAGTACTTC.

The chain carries TRBV2 and TRBJ2-7; 9 bases align to TRBD1. V gave up 3 bases and J gave up 1 base; unmatched junction bases: 10. In germline, CDR1 is SNHLY, CDR2 FYNNEI. The CDR3 length is 17 residues. CDR3: CASSDVPGQGRSYEQYF. The CDR3 DNA sequence: TGTGCCAGCAGTGACGTCCCGGGACAGGGTAGATCCTACGAGCAGTACTTC.

The CDR3 nucleotides read TGTGCCAGCAGAGTCACACGTAACAGGGGCACCGGGGAGCTGTTTTTT. Translation gives CASRVTRNRGTGELFF. The chain couples TRBV28 to TRBJ2-2, with 7 bases lining up with TRBD1. CDR3 length equals 16 residues. Unmatched junction bases numbered 11, after V lost 6 bases and J lost 4 bases. The germline V gene encodes CDR1 MDHEN and CDR2 SYDVKM.

The V gene is TRBV4-1, the J gene TRBJ1-2; maybe TRBD1 (5 bases). Germline V gene data show CDR1 as MGHRA and CDR2 as YSYEKL. The CDR3 has 15 amino acids. With 0 bases removed from V and 6 bases from J, the gap between germline ends came to 14 bases. The CDR3 sequence: CASSQDPSGGNGYTF. CDR3 bases: TGCGCCAGCAGCCAAGATCCCTCGGGGGGGAATGGCTACACCTTC.